This T cell receptor (beta chain) was identified during a study of Tregs in tolerant kidney transplant recipients. Sequencing was performed with immunoSEQ multiplex PCR; in TCRdb, only in-frame clones are kept and a portion is missing. Of about 46,000 clones in the sample, about 90% were seen once. This CDR3 contains 13 residues. The V and J ends lost 7 bases and 3 bases respectively, with 13 bases between them. Germline V CDR1 and CDR2: MNHNS, SASEGT. The chain joins TRBV6-1 to TRBJ2-7; no firm D call. The sample was Tregs from blood. This TCR came from a human donor in good health. The CDR3 DNA follows: TGTGCCAGCACCCCAGACCTCAACTACGAGCAGTACTTC. Its translation is CASTPDLNYEQYF.